Each of the 17 T cell receptor beta chains below was sequenced from the same sample in a study of memory CD4+ T cells and cytomegalovirus serostatus. The sort gate was single viable CD3+CD4+CD8-CD45RO+ cells for memory CD4+ T cells. The protocol was immunoSEQ multiplex PCR, while the TCRdb copy is restricted to in-frame clones and leaves out a portion. This sample has about 48,000 clones, with over 75% found just once. Sequenced material: memory CD4+ T cells from blood. The source is an adult in good health and CMV-seronegative.

The chain couples TRBV4-1 to TRBJ1-3; D not resolved. The CDR3 consists of 16 residues. V lost 4 bases to trimming and J lost 0 bases, with 13 bases between them. Germline V lookup: CDR1 MGHRA, CDR2 YSYEKL. Written as DNA, the CDR3 is TGCGCCAGCAGCCCAACGGAACAGAGCTCTGGAAACACCATATATTTT. As protein: CASSPTEQSSGNTIYF.

The CDR3 loop reads CASSTGTGIYQETQYF. CDR3 bases: TGTGCCAGCTCAACCGGGACAGGGATTTACCAAGAGACCCAGTACTTC. The chain is built from TRBV18 and TRBJ2-5; 9 bases map to TRBD1. The germline CDR1 and CDR2 sequences are KGHSH and LQKENI. The CDR3 extends over 16 amino acids. With 5 bases clipped from V and 0 bases from J, the junction kept 7 bases outside the gene matches.

The genes are TRBV19 and TRBJ1-6, with 10 bases fitting TRBD1. Looked up from germline, CDR1 is LNHDA and CDR2 is SQIVND (reference sequence). CDR3 size: 17 residues. V shed 1 base and J 7 bases; nucleotides not matched to a gene: 7. The CDR3 loop is CASSIASRGQGNSPLHF. The CDR3 DNA follows: TGTGCCAGTAGTATAGCCTCCCGGGGACAGGGGAATTCACCCCTCCACTTT.

The CDR3 loop reads CASRGRGTTDTQYF. Here the CDR3 DNA reads TGCGCCAGCAGGGGACGGGGAACCACAGATACGCAGTATTTT. The rearrangement uses TRBV10-2 and TRBJ2-3; D may match TRBD1 or TRBD2 (5 bases each). The CDR3 contains 14 residues. The germline CDR1 and CDR2 sequences are WSHSY and SAAADI. V was cut by 6 bases and J by 2 bases, with 12 bases left in between.

The chain joins TRBV5-4 to TRBJ2-3; D is unresolved. CDR1 is SGHNT, CDR2 YYREEE, per germline (reference sequence). Trimming took off 5 bases at V and 2 bases at J, with 9 bases between the two ends. The CDR3 loop spans 13 amino acids. CDR3 amino acids: CASSKRSTDTQYF. The DNA for the CDR3 is TGTGCCAGCAGTAAACGATCCACAGATACGCAGTATTTT.

The rearrangement uses TRBV4-2 and TRBJ1-4, with 8 bases fitting TRBD1. Germline V gene sequence: CDR1 LGHNA, CDR2 YNFKEQ. The V gene end was trimmed by 3 bases and the J gene end by 4 bases; junction bases not matched to a gene: 10. CDR3 length equals 17 residues. This chain's CDR3 is CASSQGGSGQVNEKLFF. The CDR3 region has the DNA TGTGCCAGCAGCCAGGGAGGGTCGGGACAGGTTAATGAAAAACTGTTTTTT.

J is TRBJ2-5 and V is TRBV7-6, with TRBD1 as a possible D gene (5 bases). CDR1 and CDR2 (germline): SGHVS, FNYEAQ. The CDR3 runs 14 residues. Trimming pared 9 bases from V and 7 bases from J, leaving 21 bases between. The CDR3 is CASSRSRAIGTQYF. In DNA, the CDR3 is TGTGCCAGTAGCCGGAGCAGGGCCATAGGGACCCAGTACTTC.

The rearrangement links TRBV30 to TRBJ2-5; a possible D gene is TRBD2 (6 bases). V was cut by 3 bases and J by 1 base, with 9 bases left in between. The CDR3 is made up of 13 amino acids. CDR1 is GTSNPN and CDR2 is SVGIG in the germline V gene (reference sequence). Written as DNA, the CDR3 is TGTGCCTGGAGGGAGGGCCCCCAAGAGACCCAGTACTTC. Encoded protein: CAWREGPQETQYF.

The chain joins TRBV10-2 to TRBJ1-1, with D tentatively TRBD1 (5 bases). There are 15 residues in the CDR3. The V and J ends lost 7 bases and 0 bases respectively, with 15 bases between them. From germline, CDR1 is WSHSY and CDR2 SAAADI. The CDR3 here is CASIWSVGVNTEAFF. In nucleotides, the CDR3 is TGCGCCAGCATTTGGTCCGTAGGGGTGAACACTGAAGCTTTCTTT.

The gene calls are TRBV5-1 and TRBJ2-7, with D maybe TRBD2 (5 bases). The V end was cut by 0 bases, the J end by 6 bases, with 7 bases between. The CDR3 spans 12 residues. Germline V gene sequence: CDR1 SGHRS, CDR2 YFSETQ. The CDR3 nucleotides are TGCGCCAGCAGCTTGGACGGGGTCGAGCAGTACTTC. Translating it yields CASSLDGVEQYF.

The chain is built from TRBV28 and TRBJ2-7; D may be TRBD1 (7 bases). The V end lost 3 bases, the J end lost 3 bases, and 15 bases lay between the germline ends. CDR1 is MDHEN and CDR2 is SYDVKM in the germline V gene. This CDR3 is 15 amino acids long. CDR3 in amino acids: CASSFGGTESYEQYF. In DNA form, the CDR3 reads TGTGCCAGCAGTTTTGGCGGGACAGAGAGCTACGAGCAGTACTTC.

This sequence joins TRBV2 and TRBJ1-4; 7 bases align to TRBD1. After removal of 6 bases from V and 3 bases from J, the junction contained 7 bases not matched to a gene. There are 15 residues in the CDR3. Germline V gives CDR1 SNHLY, CDR2 FYNNEI. CDR3 sequence: CASREGTASNEKLFF. For the CDR3, the DNA is TGTGCCAGCAGGGAGGGGACAGCCTCTAATGAAAAACTGTTTTTT. Combining the CDR3 with reference TRBV2 and TRBJ1-4 gives the whole variable domain EPEVTQTPSHQVTQMGQEVILRCVPISNHLYFYWYRQILGQKVEFLVSFYNNEISEKSEIFDDQFSVERPDGSNFTLKIRSTKLEDSAMYFCASREGTASNEKLFFGSGTQLSVL.

This clone was observed a handful of times. The chain employs TRBV7-9 and TRBJ2-1, with D perhaps matching TRBD1 or TRBD2 (5 bases each). Trimming took 6 bases from V and 7 from J, leaving 13 bases between them. Germline-derived CDR1 and CDR2 are SEHNR and FQNEAQ (reference sequence). CDR3 length: 13 residues. The CDR3 loop reads CASRPLAGNEQFF. In DNA form, the CDR3 reads TGTGCCAGCAGGCCCCTAGCAGGGAATGAGCAGTTCTTC.

The chain recombines TRBV6-6 with TRBJ1-3; D not certain. This CDR3 is built from 12 residues. Germline CDR1 is MNHNY and CDR2 is SVGAGI (reference sequence). Trimming left V 9 bases short and J 0 bases short, with 6 bases between. CDR3 protein: CASKASGNTIYF. CDR3 DNA: TGTGCCAGTAAAGCCTCTGGAAACACCATATATTTT.

The chain has TRBV7-9 and TRBJ2-7; D is unclear. Trimming removed 3 bases from V and 1 base from J, with 10 bases in between. Germline values: CDR1 SEHNR, CDR2 FQNEAQ (reference sequence). The CDR3 loop spans 14 amino acids. The CDR3 region has the DNA TGTGCCAGCAGCTTTAAGGGCGGATCCTACGAGCAGTACTTC. Protein: CASSFKGGSYEQYF.

The genes are TRBV5-1 and TRBJ2-2; D might be TRBD1 (6 bases). The CDR3 loop spans 15 amino acids. CDR1 SGHRS and CDR2 YFSETQ come from the germline V gene. V was trimmed by 0 bases and J by 3 bases, leaving 9 bases between them. CDR3 amino acids: CASSLVAGDTGELFF. For the CDR3, the DNA is TGCGCCAGCAGCTTGGTGGCAGGGGACACCGGGGAGCTGTTTTTT.

This clone turned up a few times. The sample holds other DNA sequences that translate to the same CDR3. The chain joins TRBV10-3 to TRBJ1-5; D call uncertain. Germline V lookup: CDR1 ENHRY, CDR2 SYGVKD. Between the trimmed V and J ends, which lost 4 bases and 1 base, there was a span of 8 bases. This CDR3 is built from 14 residues. In DNA form, the CDR3 reads TGTGCCATCAGTGGGCAGGAAAGCAATCAGCCCCAGCATTTT. This sequence encodes CAISGQESNQPQHF.